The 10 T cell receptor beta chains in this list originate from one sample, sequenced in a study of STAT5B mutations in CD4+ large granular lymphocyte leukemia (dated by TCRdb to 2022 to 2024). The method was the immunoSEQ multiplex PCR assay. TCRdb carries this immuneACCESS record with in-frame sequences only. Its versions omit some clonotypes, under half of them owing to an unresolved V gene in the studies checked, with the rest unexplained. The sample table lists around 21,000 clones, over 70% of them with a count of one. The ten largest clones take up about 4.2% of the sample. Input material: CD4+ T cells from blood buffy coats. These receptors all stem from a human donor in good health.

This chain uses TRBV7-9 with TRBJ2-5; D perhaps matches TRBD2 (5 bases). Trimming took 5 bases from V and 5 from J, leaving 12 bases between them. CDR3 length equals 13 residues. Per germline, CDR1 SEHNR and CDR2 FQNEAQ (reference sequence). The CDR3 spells CASSRDHQETQYF. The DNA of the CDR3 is TGTGCCAGCAGCCGGGATCATCAGGAGACCCAGTACTTC.

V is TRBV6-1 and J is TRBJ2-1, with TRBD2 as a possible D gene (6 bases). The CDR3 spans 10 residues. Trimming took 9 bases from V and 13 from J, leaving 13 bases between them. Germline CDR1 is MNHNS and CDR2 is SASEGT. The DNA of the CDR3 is TGTGCCAGTGAAGCGGGTTTACAGTTCTTC. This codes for CASEAGLQFF.

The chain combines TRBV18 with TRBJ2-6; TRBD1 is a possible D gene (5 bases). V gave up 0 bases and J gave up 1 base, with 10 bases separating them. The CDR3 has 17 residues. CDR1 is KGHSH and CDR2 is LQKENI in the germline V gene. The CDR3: CASSPPQVPSGANVLTF. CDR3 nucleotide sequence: TGTGCCAGCTCACCACCACAGGTCCCTTCTGGGGCCAACGTCCTGACTTTC. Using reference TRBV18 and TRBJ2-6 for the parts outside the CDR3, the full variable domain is NAGVMQNPRHLVRRRGQEARLRCSPMKGHSHVYWYRQLPEEGLKFMVYLQKENIIDESGMPKERFSAEFPKEGPSILRIQQVVRGDSAAYFCASSPPQVPSGANVLTFGAGSRLTVL.

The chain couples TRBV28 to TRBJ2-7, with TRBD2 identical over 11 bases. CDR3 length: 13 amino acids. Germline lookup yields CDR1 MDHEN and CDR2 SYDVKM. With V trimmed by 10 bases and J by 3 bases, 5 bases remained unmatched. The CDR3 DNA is TGTGCCACCCTAGGGACTAGCGGCTACGAGCAGTACTTC. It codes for CATLGTSGYEQYF.

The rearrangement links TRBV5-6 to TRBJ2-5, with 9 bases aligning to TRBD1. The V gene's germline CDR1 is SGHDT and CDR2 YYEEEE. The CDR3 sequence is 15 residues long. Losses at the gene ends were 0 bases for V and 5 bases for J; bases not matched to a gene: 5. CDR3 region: CASSLAGTGRETQYF. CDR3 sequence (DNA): TGTGCCAGCAGCTTGGCAGGGACAGGGAGGGAGACCCAGTACTTC.

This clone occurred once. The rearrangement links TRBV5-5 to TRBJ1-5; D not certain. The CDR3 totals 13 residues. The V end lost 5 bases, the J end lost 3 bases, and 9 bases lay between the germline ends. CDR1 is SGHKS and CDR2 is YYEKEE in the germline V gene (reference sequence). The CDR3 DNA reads TGTGCCAGCAGAGAAGAGACCAATCAGCCCCAGCATTTT. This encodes CASREETNQPQHF. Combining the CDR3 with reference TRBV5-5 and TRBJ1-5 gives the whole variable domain DAGVTQSPTHLIKTRGQQVTLRCSPISGHKSVSWYQQVLGQGPQFIFQYYEKEERGRGNFPDRFSARQFPNYSSELNVNALLLGDSALYLCASREETNQPQHFGDGTRLSIL.

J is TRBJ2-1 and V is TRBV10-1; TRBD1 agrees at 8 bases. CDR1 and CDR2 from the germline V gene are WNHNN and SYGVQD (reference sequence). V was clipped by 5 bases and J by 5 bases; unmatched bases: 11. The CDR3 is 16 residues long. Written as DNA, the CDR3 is TGCGCCAGCAGTAAGAATTCCGGGACAGGAGACAATGAGCAGTTCTTC. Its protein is CASSKNSGTGDNEQFF.

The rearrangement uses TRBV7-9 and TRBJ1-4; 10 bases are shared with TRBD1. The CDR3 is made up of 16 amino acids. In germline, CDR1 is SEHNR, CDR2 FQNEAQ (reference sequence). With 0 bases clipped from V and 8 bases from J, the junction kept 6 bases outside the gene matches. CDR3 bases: TGTGCCAGCAGCTTAGCGGGGACAGGGGTCCACGAAAAACTGTTTTTT. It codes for CASSLAGTGVHEKLFF. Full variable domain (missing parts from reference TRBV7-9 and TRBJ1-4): DTGVSQNPRHKITKRGQNVTFRCDPISEHNRLYWYRQTLGQGPEFLTYFQNEAQLEKSRLLSDRFSAERPKGSFSTLEIQRTEQGDSAMYLCASSLAGTGVHEKLFFGSGTQLSVL.

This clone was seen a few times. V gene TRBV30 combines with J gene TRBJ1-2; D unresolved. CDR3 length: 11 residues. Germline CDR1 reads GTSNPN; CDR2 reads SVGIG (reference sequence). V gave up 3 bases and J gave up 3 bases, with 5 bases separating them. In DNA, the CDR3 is TGTGCCTGGAGGAATCACTATGGCTACACCTTC. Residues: CAWRNHYGYTF.

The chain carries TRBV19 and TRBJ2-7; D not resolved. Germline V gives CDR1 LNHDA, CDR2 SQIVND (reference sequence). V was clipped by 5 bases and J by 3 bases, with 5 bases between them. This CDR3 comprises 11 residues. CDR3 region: CASSANYEQYF. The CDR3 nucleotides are TGTGCCAGTAGTGCCAACTACGAGCAGTACTTC. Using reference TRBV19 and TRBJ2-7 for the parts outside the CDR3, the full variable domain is DGGITQSPKYLFRKEGQNVTLSCEQNLNHDAMYWYRQDPGQGLRLIYYSQIVNDFQKGDIAEGYSVSREKKESFPLTVTSAQKNPTAFYLCASSANYEQYFGPGTRLTVT.